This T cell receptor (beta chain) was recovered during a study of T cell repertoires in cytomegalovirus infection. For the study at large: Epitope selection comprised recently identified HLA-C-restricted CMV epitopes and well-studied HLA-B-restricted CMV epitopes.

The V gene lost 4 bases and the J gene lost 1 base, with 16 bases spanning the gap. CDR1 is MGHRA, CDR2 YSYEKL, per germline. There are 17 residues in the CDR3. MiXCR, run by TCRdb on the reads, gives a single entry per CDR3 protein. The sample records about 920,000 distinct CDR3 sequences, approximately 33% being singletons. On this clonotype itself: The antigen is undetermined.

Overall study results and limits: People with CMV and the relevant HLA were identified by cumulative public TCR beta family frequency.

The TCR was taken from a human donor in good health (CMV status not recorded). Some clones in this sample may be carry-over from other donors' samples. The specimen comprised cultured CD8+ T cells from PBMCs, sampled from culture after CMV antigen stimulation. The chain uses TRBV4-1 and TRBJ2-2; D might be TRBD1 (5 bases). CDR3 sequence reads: CASSLESGIWNTGELFF. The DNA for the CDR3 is TGCGCCAGCAGCCTAGAGTCAGGGATTTGGAACACCGGGGAGCTGTTTTTT.